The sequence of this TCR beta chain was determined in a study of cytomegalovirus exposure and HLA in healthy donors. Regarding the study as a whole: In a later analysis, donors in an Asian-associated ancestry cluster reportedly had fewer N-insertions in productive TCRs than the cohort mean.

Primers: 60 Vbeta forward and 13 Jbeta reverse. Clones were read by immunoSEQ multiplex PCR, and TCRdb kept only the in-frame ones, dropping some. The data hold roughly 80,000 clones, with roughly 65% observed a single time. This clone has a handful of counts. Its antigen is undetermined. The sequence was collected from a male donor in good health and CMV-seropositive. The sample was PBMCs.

The CDR3: CASSWDSNTQYF. DNA for the CDR3: TGCGCCAGCAGTTGGGACAGTAATACGCAGTATTTT. The V gene is TRBV5-1, the J gene TRBJ2-3, with 7 bases matching TRBD1. The germline V gene encodes CDR1 SGHRS and CDR2 YFSETQ. The CDR3 is made up of 12 amino acids. The V segment lost 5 bases and the J segment 7 bases; nucleotides outside the gene matches: 4.